This is a list of T cell receptor beta chains from one sample in a study of cytomegalovirus exposure and HLA in healthy donors. TCRdb keeps only in-frame clones here, not all; method: immunoSEQ multiplex PCR. Of fewer than 150,000 clones in the sample, roughly 74% are singletons; the top ten hold 6.2%. The specimen sequenced was PBMCs. Source of these receptors: a woman in her forties in good health and CMV-seropositive. Each CDR3 is given with its conserved first and last residue. Fields, in order: D gene, V gene, clone size, J gene, CDR3 protein, CDR3 DNA. D genes are given only for firm matches. The listing skips clone size in some rows; elsewhere it reads once, few, many or a size class.

D: .; V: TRBV29-1; size: .; J: TRBJ1-2; CDR3: CSVGVLRGYTF; DNA: TGCAGCGTTGGAGTTTTACGTGGCTACACCTTC
D: .; V: TRBV11-2; size: .; J: TRBJ2-1; CDR3: CASSLQGRNPINEQFF; DNA: TGTGCCAGCAGCTTACAGGGCCGAAACCCAATCAATGAGCAGTTCTTC
D: TRBD2; V: TRBV19; size: .; J: TRBJ2-2; CDR3: CASFGLAGATGELFF; DNA: TGTGCCAGCTTTGGACTAGCGGGAGCCACCGGGGAGCTGTTTTTT
D: TRBD2; V: TRBV11-3; size: .; J: TRBJ2-5; CDR3: CASSPPSGGETQYF; DNA: TGTGCCAGCAGCCCTCCCTCGGGAGGGGAGACCCAGTACTTC
D: .; V: TRBV6-6; size: .; J: TRBJ2-7; CDR3: CASSYSSLYEQYF; DNA: TGTGCCAGCAGTTACTCATCTCTCTACGAGCAGTACTTC
D: .; V: TRBV12-2; size: .; J: TRBJ1-5; CDR3: CAREGTSVFNQPQHF; DNA: TGTGCAAGGGAGGGAACAAGTGTCTTCAATCAGCCCCAGCATTTT
D: .; V: TRBV5-6; size: .; J: TRBJ2-7; CDR3: CASSLLGGTVYEQYF; DNA: TGTGCCAGCAGTCTCCTTGGGGGGACAGTCTACGAGCAGTACTTC
D: TRBD2; V: TRBV29-1; size: .; J: TRBJ2-3; CDR3: CSVVAGGGADTQYF; DNA: TGCAGCGTTGTAGCGGGAGGGGGGGCAGATACGCAGTATTTT
D: TRBD1; V: TRBV27; size: .; J: TRBJ1-5; CDR3: CASSPRDRGGLNQPQHF; DNA: TGTGCCAGCAGTCCCCGGGACAGAGGGGGGCTTAATCAGCCCCAGCATTTT
D: TRBD1; V: TRBV18; size: .; J: TRBJ2-7; CDR3: CASSPGQGDEQYF; DNA: TGTGCCAGCTCTCCCGGACAGGGGGACGAGCAGTACTTC
D: TRBD1; V: TRBV18; size: once; J: TRBJ2-7; CDR3: CASSPTGGRYEQYF; DNA: TGTGCCAGCTCCCCGACAGGGGGAAGATACGAGCAGTACTTC
D: TRBD2; V: TRBV29-1; size: .; J: TRBJ2-1; CDR3: CSVEGREDMYNEQFF; DNA: TGCAGCGTTGAAGGGCGGGAGGACATGTACAATGAGCAGTTCTTC
D: .; V: TRBV5-1; size: few; J: TRBJ2-5; CDR3: CASSPNGQGYQETQYF; DNA: TGCGCCAGCAGCCCGAACGGACAAGGGTACCAAGAGACCCAGTACTTC
D: .; V: TRBV29-1; size: medium-sized; J: TRBJ1-3; CDR3: CSVGDTSSGNTIYF; DNA: TGCAGCGTTGGGGACACTAGCTCTGGAAACACCATATATTTT
D: TRBD1; V: TRBV28; size: .; J: TRBJ1-3; CDR3: CASSLGQGAGNTIYF; DNA: TGTGCCAGCAGTTTAGGACAGGGCGCTGGAAACACCATATATTTT
D: TRBD2; V: TRBV7-9; size: .; J: TRBJ2-3; CDR3: CASSLGLAGVRTDTQYF; DNA: TGTGCCAGCAGCTTAGGACTAGCGGGGGTCCGCACAGATACGCAGTATTTT
D: TRBD1; V: TRBV6-6; size: .; J: TRBJ2-3; CDR3: CASSFRRGRTDTQYF; DNA: TGTGCCAGCAGTTTTCGCAGGGGGCGTACAGATACGCAGTATTTT
D: .; V: TRBV6-5; size: .; J: TRBJ1-4; CDR3: CASSYDSTSEKLFF; DNA: TGTGCCAGCAGTTACGACAGCACAAGTGAAAAACTGTTTTTT
D: .; V: TRBV21-1; size: .; J: TRBJ1-5; CDR3: CASYLGPQHF; DNA: TGTGCCAGCTACCTAGGGCCCCAGCATTTT
D: TRBD2; V: TRBV28; size: .; J: TRBJ2-5; CDR3: CASGDSGTSGRAQETQYF; DNA: TGTGCCAGCGGGGATTCCGGGACTAGCGGGAGGGCCCAAGAGACCCAGTACTTC
D: TRBD2; V: TRBV9; size: .; J: TRBJ2-1; CDR3: CASSVSGGPYNEQFF; DNA: TGTGCCAGCAGCGTATCGGGAGGCCCCTACAATGAGCAGTTCTTC
D: TRBD1; V: TRBV19; size: few; J: TRBJ1-2; CDR3: CASRTGVGYGYTF; DNA: TGTGCCAGTCGAACAGGGGTGGGCTATGGCTACACCTTC
D: .; V: TRBV7-9; size: once; J: TRBJ1-2; CDR3: CASSRGDILYGYTF; DNA: TGTGCCAGCAGCCGGGGGGACATTCTCTATGGCTACACCTTC
D: .; V: TRBV28; size: few; J: TRBJ2-7; CDR3: CASSLRDFTYEQYF; DNA: TGTGCCAGCAGTTTAAGGGACTTCACCTACGAGCAGTACTTC
D: TRBD1; V: TRBV6-5; size: .; J: TRBJ2-3; CDR3: CASRRGQAGDTQYF; DNA: TGTGCCAGCAGACGCGGACAGGCAGGAGATACGCAGTATTTT
D: TRBD2; V: TRBV4-2; size: .; J: TRBJ2-4; CDR3: CASSRSGTSGEKNIQYF; DNA: TGTGCCAGCAGCCGCTCCGGGACTAGCGGGGAGAAAAACATTCAGTACTTC
D: .; V: TRBV19; size: .; J: TRBJ1-2; CDR3: CASRPGGNYGYTF; DNA: TGTGCCAGTAGACCGGGCGGGAACTATGGCTACACCTTC
D: TRBD1; V: TRBV6-5; size: .; J: TRBJ2-1; CDR3: CASGTDPYNEQFF; DNA: TGTGCCAGCGGGACAGACCCCTACAATGAGCAGTTCTTC
D: .; V: TRBV7-7; size: .; J: TRBJ2-2; CDR3: CASSFPRANTGELFF; DNA: TGTGCTAGCAGCTTTCCCAGGGCGAACACCGGGGAGCTGTTTTTT
D: TRBD1; V: TRBV6-5; size: once; J: TRBJ2-3; CDR3: CASSYWTGDTQYF; DNA: TGTGCCAGCAGTTACTGGACAGGAGATACGCAGTATTTT
D: .; V: TRBV6-5; size: .; J: TRBJ2-7; CDR3: CASSYKGGDYEQYF; DNA: TGTGCCAGCAGTTATAAGGGCGGGGACTACGAGCAGTACTTC